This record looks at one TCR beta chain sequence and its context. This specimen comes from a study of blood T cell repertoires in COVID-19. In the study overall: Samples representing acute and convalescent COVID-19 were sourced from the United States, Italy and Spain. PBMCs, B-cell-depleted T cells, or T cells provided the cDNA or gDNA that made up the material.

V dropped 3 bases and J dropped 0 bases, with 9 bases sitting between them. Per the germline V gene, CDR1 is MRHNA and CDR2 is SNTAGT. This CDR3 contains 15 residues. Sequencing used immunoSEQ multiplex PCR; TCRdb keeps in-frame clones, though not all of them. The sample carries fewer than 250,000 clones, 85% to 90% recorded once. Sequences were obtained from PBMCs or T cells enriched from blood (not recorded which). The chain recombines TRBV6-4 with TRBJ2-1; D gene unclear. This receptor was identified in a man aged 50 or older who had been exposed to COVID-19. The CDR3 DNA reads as TGTGCCAGCAGTGAGGAGCTCAACTCCTACAATGAGCAGTTCTTC. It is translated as CASSEELNSYNEQFF.